The clone carrying this T cell receptor (beta chain) occurred many times. Antigen: not known. The sample belongs to a study of CD8+CD57+ T cells in acquired aplastic anemia. At the level of the study: The DNA of sorted CD4+ and CD8+ cells averaged about 3 ug.

Only patients with CD8+CD57+ cell expansion on flow cytometry were chosen for sequencing. Each of the patients presented with severe acquired aplastic anemia. None of the patients had been given any therapy when their blood was sampled. Regarding the study as a whole: Sharing between patients and controls was observed for around 27 CD8+ CDR3 sequences.

Template material for TCR beta VDJ and CDR3 profiling consisted of genomic DNA. Each CDR3 protein gets one entry after TCRdb re-called the reads with MiXCR. The sample includes about 290,000 distinct CDR3 sequences, 50% to 65% of them seen just once. The sequencing input was sorted CD4+, CD8+, or CD8+CD57+ T cells (not recorded which) from PBMCs. The origin of this receptor is a human donor with aplastic anemia.

In DNA, the CDR3 is TGTGCCAGTAGTATCCGCGGGGGGGACTCCTACAATGAGCAGTTCTTC. Amino acids: CASSIRGGDSYNEQFF. J is TRBJ2-1 and V is TRBV19; TRBD2 aligns across 9 bases. CDR3 length: 16 residues. The germline CDR1 and CDR2 sequences are LNHDA and SQIVND (reference sequence). Trimming at V came to 3 bases and at J to 0 bases, leaving 3 bases not matched to a gene.